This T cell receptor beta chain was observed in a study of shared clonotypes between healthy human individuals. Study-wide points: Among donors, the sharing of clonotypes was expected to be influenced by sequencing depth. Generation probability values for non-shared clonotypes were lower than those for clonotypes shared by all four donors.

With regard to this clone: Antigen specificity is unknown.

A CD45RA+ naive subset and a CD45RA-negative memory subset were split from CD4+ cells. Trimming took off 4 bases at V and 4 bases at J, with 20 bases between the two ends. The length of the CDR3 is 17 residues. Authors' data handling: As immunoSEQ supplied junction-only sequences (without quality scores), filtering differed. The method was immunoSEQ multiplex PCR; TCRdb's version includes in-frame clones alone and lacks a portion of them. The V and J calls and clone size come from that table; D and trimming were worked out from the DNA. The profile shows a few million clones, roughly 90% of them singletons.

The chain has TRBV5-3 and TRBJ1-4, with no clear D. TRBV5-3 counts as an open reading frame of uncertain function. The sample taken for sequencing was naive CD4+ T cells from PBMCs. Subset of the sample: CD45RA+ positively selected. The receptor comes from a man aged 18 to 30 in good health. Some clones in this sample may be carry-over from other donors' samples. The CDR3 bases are TGTGCCAGAAGCCCCGAGGGAGGAGGGCACTTTAATGAAAAACTGTTTTTT. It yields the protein CARSPEGGGHFNEKLFF.